The 4 T cell receptor beta chains given below trace back to one sample, sequenced in a study of shared clonotypes between healthy human individuals (dated by TCRdb to about 2020). Preparation of the library involved the immunoSEQ multiplex PCR assay. TCRdb took over this immuneACCESS table, retaining in-frame rearrangements with V and J assigned. Such tables are incomplete; in checked studies, under half of the missing clones stem from an unresolved V gene, and the remainder is unexplained. The sample contains approximately 980,000 clones, about 80% of them found a single time. Together, the top ten hold approximately 1.5% of the sample. The specimen sequenced was memory CD4+ T cells sorted from blood. The sample's cell subset or site label, decoded: CD45RA-negative fraction. The source of these receptors is a man in his late teens or twenties in good health.

As to this clone: This may arise from a read error, as a much more abundant clone is one base away. The chain has TRBV2 and TRBJ1-5, with 10 bases matching TRBD1. V lost 5 bases, J lost 9 bases, and 10 bases stayed unmatched. CDR1 and CDR2 from the germline V gene are SNHLY and FYNNEI. The CDR3 covers 15 residues. The CDR3 coding sequence is TGTGCCAGCAGTCTCCTGACAGGGGGCGGACTGCCCCAGCATTTT. It is translated as CASSLLTGGGLPQHF. The full variable domain, completed using reference TRBV2 and TRBJ1-5, is EPEVTQTPSHQVTQMGQEVILRCVPISNHLYFYWYRQILGQKVEFLVSFYNNEISEKSEIFDDQFSVERPDGSNFTLKIRSTKLEDSAMYFCASSLLTGGGLPQHFGDGTRLSIL.

On this clone: Additional DNA sequences in this sample encode the identical CDR3. The chain is built from TRBV2 and TRBJ1-2; no firm D call. This CDR3 spans 12 amino acids. Trimming removed 4 bases at V and 4 bases at J, with 7 bases between. Per the germline V gene, CDR1 is SNHLY and CDR2 is FYNNEI. CDR3 sequence: CASSVDGYGYTF. The CDR3 DNA is TGTGCCAGCAGTGTGGACGGCTATGGCTACACCTTC.

The chain joins TRBV28 to TRBJ1-2, with TRBD1 matching 7 bases. V gave up 4 bases and J gave up 2 bases; unmatched junction bases: 4. Germline lookup yields CDR1 MDHEN and CDR2 SYDVKM. The CDR3 extends over 14 amino acids. This chain's CDR3 is CASSYGTANYGYTF. The CDR3 nucleotides are TGTGCCAGCAGTTACGGGACAGCCAACTATGGCTACACCTTC.

V usage is TRBV30 and J usage is TRBJ2-3, with D perhaps matching TRBD1 or TRBD2 (5 bases each). V was shortened by 1 base and J by 5 bases, with 10 bases between the two germline ends. Germline CDR1 GTSNPN, CDR2 SVGIG (reference sequence). CDR3 size: 13 residues. CDR3 sequence reads: CAWSEGRVDTQYF. CDR3 in DNA: TGTGCCTGGAGTGAGGGACGGGTAGATACGCAGTATTTT.